This TCR beta chain was retrieved from a study of lymphopenia after photon versus proton radiotherapy. Study results and limitations: Relative stability marked proton patients; photon patients lost diversity and naive cells.

Only in-frame clones appear in the TCRdb table, and some are missing; sequencing was by immunoSEQ multiplex PCR. This table holds approximately 170,000 clones, less than 90% found once. V was shortened by 6 bases and J by 2 bases, with 13 bases between the two germline ends. Germline lookup yields CDR1 WNHNN and CDR2 SYGVQD (reference sequence). The CDR3 length is 14 residues. Remarks on this clone: Its antigen remains unknown.

The starting material was peripheral blood, obtained from a patient treated with photon-based radiotherapy. The receptor comes from a man aged 50-59 years with gastric cancer. The V and J genes are TRBV10-1 and TRBJ1-1; a possible D gene is TRBD1 (5 bases). The CDR3 loop reads CASSSHRSNTEAFF. The DNA of the CDR3 is TGCGCCAGCAGCAGCCACAGGAGCAACACTGAAGCTTTCTTT.